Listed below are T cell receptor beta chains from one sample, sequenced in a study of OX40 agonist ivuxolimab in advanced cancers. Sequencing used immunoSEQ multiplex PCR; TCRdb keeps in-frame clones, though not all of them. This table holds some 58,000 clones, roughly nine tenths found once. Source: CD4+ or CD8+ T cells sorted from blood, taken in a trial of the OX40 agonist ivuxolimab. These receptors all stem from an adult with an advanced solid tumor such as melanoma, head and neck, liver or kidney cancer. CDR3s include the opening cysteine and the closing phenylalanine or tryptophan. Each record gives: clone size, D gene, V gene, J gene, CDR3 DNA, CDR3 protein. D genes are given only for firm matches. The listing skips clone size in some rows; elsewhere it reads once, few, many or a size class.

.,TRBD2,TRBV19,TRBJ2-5,TGTGCCAGTACGAGCGGGGTTCTCGGCCAAGAGACCCAGTACTTC,CASTSGVLGQETQYF
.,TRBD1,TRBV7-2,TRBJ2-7,TGTGCCAGCAGCTCCGGACAGGGGAGCTACGAGCAGTACTTC,CASSSGQGSYEQYF
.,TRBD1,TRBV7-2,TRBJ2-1,TGTGCCACAGGGGAACAGGGGCGGGTCAATGAGCAGTTCTTC,CATGEQGRVNEQFF
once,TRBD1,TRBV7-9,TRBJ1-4,TGTGCCAGCACCCAAAGACAGGGAACTAATGAAAAACTGTTTTTT,CASTQRQGTNEKLFF
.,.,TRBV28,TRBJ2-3,TGTGCCAGCACCGCGAGGGATACGCAGTATTTT,CASTARDTQYF
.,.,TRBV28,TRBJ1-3,TGTGCCAGCAGTTTAATGCGGCCCTCTGGAAACACCATATATTTT,CASSLMRPSGNTIYF
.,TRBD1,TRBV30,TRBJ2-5,TGTGCCTGGAGTGGACAGGGGATCCAAGAGACCCAGTACTTC,CAWSGQGIQETQYF
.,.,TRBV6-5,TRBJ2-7,TGTGCCAGCAACGACGGGGCCGCGCCCGAGCAGTACTTC,CASNDGAAPEQYF
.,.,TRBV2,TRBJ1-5,TGTGCCAGCAGTGAAGGGACAGTCAATCAGCCCCAGCATTTT,CASSEGTVNQPQHF
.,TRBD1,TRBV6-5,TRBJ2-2,TGTGCCAGCAGCCTAGGACAGGGTTACACCGGGGAGCTGTTTTTT,CASSLGQGYTGELFF
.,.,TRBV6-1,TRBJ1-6,TGTGCCAGCAGGCTCGACAGCTCCTATAATTCACCCCTCCACTTT,CASRLDSSYNSPLHF
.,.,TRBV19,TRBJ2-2,TGTGCCAGTAGTATAGAGGGAAGAGCGAGAAACACCGGGGAGCTGTTTTTT,CASSIEGRARNTGELFF
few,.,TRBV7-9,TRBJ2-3,TGTGCCAGCAGCCCCCACACAGATACGCAGTATTTT,CASSPHTDTQYF
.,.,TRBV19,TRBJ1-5,TGTGCCAGTAGTAAGGGCAATCAGCCCCAGCATTTT,CASSKGNQPQHF
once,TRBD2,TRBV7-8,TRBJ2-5,TGTGCCAGCAGCTTATGGTTTAGGGCGGGAGGACGGGGGTCCCAAGAGACCCAGTACTTC,CASSLWFRAGGRGSQETQYF
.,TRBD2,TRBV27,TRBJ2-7,TGTGCCAGCAGTTTATTCAGCGGGAGAGATAACGGGCAGTACTTC,CASSLFSGRDNGQYF
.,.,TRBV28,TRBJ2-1,TGTGCCAGCAGCCTTACGGCGGGATCTACAATGAGGCGGTTCTTC,CASSLTAGSTMRRFF
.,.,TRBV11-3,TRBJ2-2,TGTGCCAGCAGCTTAGGCCCAGTGGGGGCCACCGGGGAGCTGTTTTTT,CASSLGPVGATGELFF
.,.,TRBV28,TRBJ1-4,TGTGCCAGCAGTTTATGGTCCCAACAGGGTGAAAAACTGTTTTTT,CASSLWSQQGEKLFF
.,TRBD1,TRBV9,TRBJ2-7,TGTGCCAGCAGCGTAGCGACAGGGGGTCCCTACGAGCAGTACTTC,CASSVATGGPYEQYF
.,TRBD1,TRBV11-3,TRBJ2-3,TGTGCCAGCAGCCGGAGACAGGGGGCAACAGATACGCAGTATTTT,CASSRRQGATDTQYF
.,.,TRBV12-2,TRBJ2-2,TGTGCAAGTCGCTTACTAACACCGGGCCCCCAAGGAAGTACCGGGGAGCTGTTTTTT,CASRLLTPGPQGSTGELFF
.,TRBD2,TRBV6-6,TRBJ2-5,TGTGCCAGCAGCCTCCTAGCGGGAGGGCAGGAGACCCAGTACTTC,CASSLLAGGQETQYF
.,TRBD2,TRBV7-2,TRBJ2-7,TGTGCCAGCAGCTTACGCCTAGCGGGAGGGCCTCGGGACGAGCAGTACTTC,CASSLRLAGGPRDEQYF
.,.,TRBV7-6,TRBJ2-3,TGTGCCAGCAGCCGTGCTGTTGCAGATACGCAGTATTTT,CASSRAVADTQYF
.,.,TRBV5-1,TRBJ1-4,TGCGCCAGCAGGCTCCGGACAGCAACTAATGAAAAACTGTTTTTT,CASRLRTATNEKLFF
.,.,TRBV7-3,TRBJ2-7,TGTGCCAGCAGCTTAGTGCGGACAGCATACGAGCAGTACTTC,CASSLVRTAYEQYF
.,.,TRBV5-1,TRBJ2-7,TGCGCCAGCAGCTACTTCACGGCGGACGAGCAGTACTTC,CASSYFTADEQYF
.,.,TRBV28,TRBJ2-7,TGTGCCAGCAGTTTATCGCGGGACGCCTACTACGAGCAGTACTTC,CASSLSRDAYYEQYF
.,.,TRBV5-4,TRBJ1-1,TGTGCCAGCACCACCCCGGGGCGGGGGGGGAACACTGAAGCTTTCTTT,CASTTPGRGGNTEAFF
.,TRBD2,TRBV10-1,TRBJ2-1,TGCGCCTACTTCCGGGAGGGAGGGCCCCGTGAGCAGTTCTTC,CAYFREGGPREQFF
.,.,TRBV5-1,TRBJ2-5,TGCGCCAGCAGCTTGGCCTACGGGGCCATCCAAGAGACCCAGTACTTC,CASSLAYGAIQETQYF
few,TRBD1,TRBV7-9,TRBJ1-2,TGTGCCAGCAGCGCAGTAACCGGGACAGGGATGGATGGCTACACCTTC,CASSAVTGTGMDGYTF
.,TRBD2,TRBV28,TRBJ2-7,TGTGCCAGCATTTCGGGGGGGACCTACGAGCAGTACTTC,CASISGGTYEQYF
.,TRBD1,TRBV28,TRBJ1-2,TGTGCCAGCAGAGCGCCCGGGACAGGGGAGTATGGCTACACCTTC,CASRAPGTGEYGYTF
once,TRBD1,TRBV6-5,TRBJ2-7,TGTGCCAGCAGACTGAGGACAGGACAATACGAGCAGTACTTC,CASRLRTGQYEQYF
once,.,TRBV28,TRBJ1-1,TGTGCCAGCAGTCGTCCTTACGGCAGCGGGGACACTGAAGCTTTCTTT,CASSRPYGSGDTEAFF
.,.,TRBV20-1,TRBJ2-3,TGCAGTGCACCCCGGGGCGGGACGCAGTATTTT,CSAPRGGTQYF
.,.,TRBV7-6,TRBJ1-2,TGTGCCAGCAGCTCTATACCTAACTATGGCTACACCTTC,CASSSIPNYGYTF
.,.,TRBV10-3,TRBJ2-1,TGTGCCATCAGTTCCGGGACCATCAAGAATGAGCAGTTCTTC,CAISSGTIKNEQFF
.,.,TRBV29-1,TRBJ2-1,TGCAGCGTCGTAGAATCCTACAATGAGCAGTTCTTC,CSVVESYNEQFF
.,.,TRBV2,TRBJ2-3,TGTGCCAGCAGAAGGCTGACAGGCCTCACAGATACGCAGTATTTT,CASRRLTGLTDTQYF
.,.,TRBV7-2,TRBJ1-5,TGTGCCAGCAGCTTCACTTTTGGCAATCAGCCCCAGCATTTT,CASSFTFGNQPQHF
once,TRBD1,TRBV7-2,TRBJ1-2,TGTGCCAGCAGCGCGGGACAGGGCTATAACTATGGCTACACCTTC,CASSAGQGYNYGYTF
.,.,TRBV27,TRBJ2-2,TGTGCCAGCACCTACAGGGCCCGGACGGCGAACACCGGGGAGCTGTTTTTT,CASTYRARTANTGELFF
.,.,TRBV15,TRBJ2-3,TGTGCCACCAGCAGAGGTGGGAGATCAACAAGCACAGATACGCAGTATTTT,CATSRGGRSTSTDTQYF
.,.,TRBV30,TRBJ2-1,TGTGCCTGGAGGGGGGAGTTATCCTACAATGAGCAGTTCTTC,CAWRGELSYNEQFF
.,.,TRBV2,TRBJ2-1,TGTGCCAGCAGTTTAGGGAGCGGATACAATGAGCAGTTCTTC,CASSLGSGYNEQFF
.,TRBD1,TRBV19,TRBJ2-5,TGTGCCAGTAGTATACAACAGGGGACGGAGACCCAGTACTTC,CASSIQQGTETQYF
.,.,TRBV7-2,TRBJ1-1,TGTGCCAGCAGCCTCCAACAGTTCATGAACACTGAAGCTTTCTTT,CASSLQQFMNTEAFF
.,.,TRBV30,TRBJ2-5,TGTGCCTGGAAAGCGGATCAAGAGACCCAGTACTTC,CAWKADQETQYF
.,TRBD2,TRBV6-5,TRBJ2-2,TGTGCCAGCGGGGGGGACACCGGGGAGCTGTTTTTT,CASGGDTGELFF
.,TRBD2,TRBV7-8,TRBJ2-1,TGTGCCAGCAGCTTATGGGCTAGCGGGAGTGTAAGGAATGAGCAGTTCTTC,CASSLWASGSVRNEQFF
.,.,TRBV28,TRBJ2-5,TGTGCCAGCAGTTTAAACGGACGAATCGGGACCCAGTACTTC,CASSLNGRIGTQYF
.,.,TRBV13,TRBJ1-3,TGTGCCAGCAGCTATGGGGCTGGAAACACCATATATTTT,CASSYGAGNTIYF
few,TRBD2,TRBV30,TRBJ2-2,TGTGCCTGGAGTCGACTAGCGGAGACCGGGGAGCTGTTTTTT,CAWSRLAETGELFF